This TCR beta chain was profiled in a study of identical twins. Regarding the study as a whole: Not following the same donors, the study drew its conclusions from cross-sectional statistical analysis.

The V and J ends lost 11 bases and 0 bases respectively, with 20 bases between them. The CDR3 runs 17 residues. Per germline, CDR1 LNHDA and CDR2 SQIVND (reference sequence). TCRdb reprocessed the 5' RACE reads with MiXCR, giving one entry per CDR3 protein. The sample holds about 260,000 distinct CDR3 sequences, approximately 7% seen once. Note on this clonotype: Its matching antigen is unknown.

This sample was shared with a second study, whose subject was yellow fever vaccine responses in identical twins.

This receptor was obtained from a woman under 30 in good health. The chain combines TRBV19 with TRBJ2-6, with D possibly TRBD1 on 6 matching bases. The specimen sequenced was memory (CD45RO+) T cells sorted from blood. CDR3 residues: CASRKGQGSSGANVLTF. CDR3 in DNA: TGTGCCTCACGGAAGGGGCAGGGGAGCTCTGGGGCCAACGTCCTGACTTTC.